This TCR beta chain derives from a study of T cells expressing NK-cell markers. Study outcomes and limitations: Each of over 5 donors carried dominant NKG2C+ clonotypes accounting for about 1.0-8% of CD8+ T cells. Also leading the CD3+CD56-NKG2C+ fraction in a few donors were these clonotypes.

A remark on this clonotype: Antigen: not known.

This CDR3 comprises 15 residues. Germline V CDR1 and CDR2: SGHRS, YFSETQ. TCRdb reprocessed the 5' RACE reads, with one entry per CDR3 protein and no DNA. This sample contains 350,000 to 450,000 distinct CDR3 sequences. The sample consisted of blood T cells: a sorted CD56 or NKG2C T cell subset, CD4+ or CD8+ T cells, or bulk PBMC T cells (not recorded which). This chain uses TRBV5-1 with TRBJ1-5; TCRdb's D gene call, TRBD1, goes unchecked for lack of DNA. The sequence was collected from a man between 18 and 69 years old in good health. The CDR3 loop is CASSSHPGGGQPQHF.